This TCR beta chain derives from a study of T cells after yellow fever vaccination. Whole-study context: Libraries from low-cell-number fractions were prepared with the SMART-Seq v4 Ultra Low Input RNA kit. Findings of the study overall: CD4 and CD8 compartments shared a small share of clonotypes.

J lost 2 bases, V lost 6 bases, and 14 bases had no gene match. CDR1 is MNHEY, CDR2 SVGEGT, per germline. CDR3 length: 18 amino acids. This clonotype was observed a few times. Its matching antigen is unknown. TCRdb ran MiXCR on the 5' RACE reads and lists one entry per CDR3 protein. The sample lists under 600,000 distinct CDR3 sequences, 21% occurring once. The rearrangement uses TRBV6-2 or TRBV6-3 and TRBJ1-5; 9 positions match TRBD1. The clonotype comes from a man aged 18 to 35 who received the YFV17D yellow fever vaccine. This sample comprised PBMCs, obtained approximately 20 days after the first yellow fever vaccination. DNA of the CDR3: TGTGCCAGCAGCCCCGGGACAGGGAGGTTCTACGGCAATCAGCCCCAGCATTTT. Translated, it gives CASSPGTGRFYGNQPQHF.